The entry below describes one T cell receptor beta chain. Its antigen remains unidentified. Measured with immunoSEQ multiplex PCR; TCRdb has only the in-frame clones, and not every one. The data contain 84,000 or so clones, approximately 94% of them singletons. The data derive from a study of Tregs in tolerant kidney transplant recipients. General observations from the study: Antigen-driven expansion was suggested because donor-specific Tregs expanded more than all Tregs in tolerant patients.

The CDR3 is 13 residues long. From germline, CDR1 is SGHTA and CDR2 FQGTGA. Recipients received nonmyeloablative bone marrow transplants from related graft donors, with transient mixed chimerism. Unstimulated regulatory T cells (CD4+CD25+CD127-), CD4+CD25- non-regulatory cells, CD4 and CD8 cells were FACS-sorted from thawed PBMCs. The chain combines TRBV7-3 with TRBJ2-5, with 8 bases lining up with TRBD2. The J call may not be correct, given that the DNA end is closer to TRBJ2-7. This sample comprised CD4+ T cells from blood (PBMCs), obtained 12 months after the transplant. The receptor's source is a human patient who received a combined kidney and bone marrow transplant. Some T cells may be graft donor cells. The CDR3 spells CASKPAGGYEQYF. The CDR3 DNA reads TGTGCCAGCAAGCCCGCGGGGGGCTACGAGCAGTACTTC.